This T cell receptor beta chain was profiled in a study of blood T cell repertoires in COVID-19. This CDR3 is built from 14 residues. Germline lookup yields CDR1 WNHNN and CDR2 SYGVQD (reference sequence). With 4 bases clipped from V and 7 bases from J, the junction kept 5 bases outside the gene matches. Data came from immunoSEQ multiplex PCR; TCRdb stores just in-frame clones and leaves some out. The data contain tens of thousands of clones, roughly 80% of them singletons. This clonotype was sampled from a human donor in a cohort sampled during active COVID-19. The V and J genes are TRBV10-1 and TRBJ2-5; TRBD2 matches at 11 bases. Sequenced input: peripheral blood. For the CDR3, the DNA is TGCGCCAGCAGTGCGGGACTAGCGGCAGGGACCCAGTACTTC. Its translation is CASSAGLAAGTQYF.